This TCR beta chain was sequenced for a study of OX40 agonist ivuxolimab in advanced cancers. About the study: The study treated patients with ivuxolimab, an agonistic anti-OX40 (CD134) antibody. Eligibility rules accepted prior anti-PD-1, anti-PD-L1 or anti-CTLA-4 therapy, and over 35% had some. Partial responses were recorded for three patients, including one with hepatocellular carcinoma and two with cutaneous melanoma.

The repertoire was sequenced with immunoSEQ multiplex PCR; TCRdb's copy has only in-frame clones and lacks some. The data show fewer than 70,000 clones, with around 84% seen just once and approximately 2.2% held by the top ten. Germline values: CDR1 MDHEN, CDR2 SYDVKM. The CDR3 contains 16 residues. Trimming shortened V by 8 bases and J by 3 bases, and 19 bases separated the two germline ends. The sequence came from an adult with an advanced solid tumor such as melanoma, head and neck, liver or kidney cancer. The genes are TRBV28 and TRBJ2-2, with unresolved D. The material sequenced was CD4+ or CD8+ T cells sorted from blood, taken in a trial of the OX40 agonist ivuxolimab. CDR3 region: CASGVLSGPYTGELFF. CDR3 bases: TGTGCCAGCGGGGTCCTAAGTGGACCTTACACCGGGGAGCTGTTTTTT.